This T cell receptor (beta chain) was obtained from a study of shared clonotypes between healthy human individuals (dated by TCRdb to about 2020). For the wider study: The cohort included three men and two women between 18 and 49 years of age. For each donor, CD4 naive and CD4 memory were each given three plates, CD8 naive was given two plates, and CD8 memory was given one plate. To estimate repertoire size and how much clonotypes are shared between individuals, the study performed deep sequencing of blood TCR repertoires from roughly five healthy adults. Libraries were prepared and TCR repertoires were sequenced by different laboratories using diverse techniques, in order to increase sequencing depth and limit assay-specific biases. Between about 0.9 and 8.9 billion PBMCs per donor were obtained by leukapheresis. Study-level results and caveats: Across a few donors, around 5.4% of naive CD4, around 3.3% of naive CD8, approximately 2.5% of memory CD4, and about 0.44% of memory CD8 clonotypes were shared. Because the study included a small number of donors, the genetic and exposure-history diversity represented was limited. Sampling was limited to blood, and TCR repertoires in tissue likely differ from TCR repertoires in blood. Incomplete sequencing was indicated by rarefaction of sorted-subset datasets, despite the large sequencing depth. Higher generation probabilities were observed for clonotypes shared by all four sorted-subset donors than for non-shared clonotypes. Estimated clonotype richness was generally larger for naive than for memory subsets. Pairwise subsampling indicated that sequencing depth was expected to affect the degree of clonotype sharing among donors.

The donors were healthy, HIV-negative adults who had no recently reported acute infections or vaccinations. All donors were Caucasian adults living in Nashville, Tennessee, USA. Magnetic negative selection was used to enrich CD4+ T cells, after which naive cells were positively selected on CD45RA and the negative fraction became the memory subset. Blood was obtained by leukapheresis, after which PBMCs were separated by Ficoll-Histopaque density gradient centrifugation and cryopreserved in liquid nitrogen vapor phase. Analytical flow cytometry was used to check the purity and quantity of every magnetically sorted T cell population. Genomic DNA was isolated from every sorted fraction and measured by UV absorbance on a Nanodrop 2000c. Deletion took 6 bases off V and 4 bases off J, with a span of 7 bases between the germline ends. CDR1 is given as LNHDA and CDR2 as SQIVND, both from the germline V gene (reference sequence). The CDR3, from cysteine to phenylalanine, totals 12 residues. The kept DNA is CDR3 alone, 36 bases in frame from the first base.

With regard to this clone: Its antigen remains undetermined. Base-call qualities are not available, and no considerably larger clone is one nucleotide away.

Using the deep immunoSEQ assay, multiplex PCR amplified TCR CDR3 regions from genomic DNA. Extracted genomic DNA from each cell subset was spread evenly across all wells of several immunoSEQ 96-well plates, with each plate serving as a replicate. For sorted subsets, each replicate PCR was loaded with approximately 0.2 ug genomic DNA, equivalent to about 33,000 T cell genomes. Purified libraries were measured with a Qubit 3.0 fluorometer, size-checked on a Bioanalyzer 2100, and measured again with the KAPA Library Quantification kit. Every immunoSEQ 96-well plate was sequenced on a dedicated single-read 150-cycle Illumina NextSeq 550 flow cell. The authors processed their data as follows. Because only junctional sequences without quality scores were contained in the immunoSEQ output, filtering matching that applied to full-length reads could not be performed. Sequences were annotated with PyIR, a Python wrapper for IgBLAST v1.9, using IMGT germline references to assign V/J genes and CDR3. Reads with weak V/J assignments (E-value above 1e-6), missing CDR3, stop codons, out-of-frame junctions, or ambiguous translated residues were removed. V3J clonotypes were defined as sequences sharing an identical inferred V gene, J gene, and CDR3 amino acid sequence. To compute the percentage overlap between repertoires, the number of shared unique clonotypes was divided by the size of the smaller repertoire. Three approaches were used to assess repertoire richness: RTK rarefaction, the Chao1 estimator, and Recon v2.1 estimates of unobserved clonotypes. OLGA was used to compute generation probabilities for all TCRbeta clonotypes that the gDNA method yielded from a handful of donors. TCRdb carries this immuneACCESS record with in-frame sequences only. Its versions omit some clonotypes, under half of them owing to an unresolved V gene in the studies checked, with the rest unexplained. The V and J calls and clone size come from that table; D and trimming were worked out from the DNA. The sample table lists roughly 1,600,000 clones, approximately 98.5% of them with a count of one. 0.3% to 0.45% of the sample belongs to the ten largest clones.

This TCR came from a man aged 25 to 40 in good health. What was sequenced was naive CD4+ T cells sorted from blood. What the cell subset or site label conveys for this sample: CD45RA+ positively selected. The V gene is TRBV19 and the J gene is TRBJ2-1; the D segment cannot be called with confidence. The DNA sequence reads TGTGCCAGTAGCGACCAGTACAATGAGCAGTTCTTC. This gives the protein CASSDQYNEQFF.